Listed below are T cell receptor beta chains from one sample, sequenced in a study of T cells in localized non-small cell lung cancer. Data came from immunoSEQ multiplex PCR; TCRdb stores just in-frame clones and leaves some out. In the table there are 10,000 to 15,000 clones, 85% to 90% of which are singletons. The sequences come from peripheral blood, collected before any cancer treatment. These TCRs come from a male donor at least 60 years old with stage III lung adenocarcinoma. The CDR3 runs from the conserved cysteine through the conserved F or W. A D gene is named only where the DNA matches it firmly. The size of a clone is reported for some rows only, either as once, few or many, or as a class for expanded clones.

abundance	v_gene	j_gene	d_gene	CDR3aa	CDR3nt
once	TRBV2	TRBJ1-2	-	CASSEESGGKNYGYTF	TGTGCCAGCAGTGAAGAGTCGGGGGGGAAAAACTATGGCTACACCTTC
-	TRBV30	TRBJ1-5	TRBD1	CAWSLQDRAGDQPQHF	TGTGCCTGGAGTCTCCAGGACAGGGCGGGAGATCAGCCCCAGCATTTT
-	TRBV5-1	TRBJ2-1	-	CASSPMAGTGEQFF	TGCGCCAGCAGCCCTATGGCGGGAACTGGGGAGCAGTTCTTC
-	TRBV6-5	TRBJ2-7	TRBD2	CASSYSILAGGYEQYF	TGTGCCAGCAGTTACTCGATTCTTGCGGGGGGCTACGAGCAGTACTTC
few	TRBV10-1	TRBJ1-2	-	CASSDEGGYGYTF	TGCGCCAGCAGTGACGAGGGCGGCTATGGCTACACCTTC
-	TRBV7-2	TRBJ2-7	TRBD1	CASSLWVSGRDRSYEQYF	TGTGCCAGCAGCTTATGGGTCTCGGGCCGGGACAGGTCCTACGAGCAGTACTTC
-	TRBV25-1	TRBJ1-1	TRBD1	CASRQGQLSEAFF	TGTGCCAGCAGACAGGGACAGCTTTCTGAAGCTTTCTTT
-	TRBV5-6	TRBJ2-1	-	CASSLRRDGRGNEQFF	TGTGCCAGCAGCTTGCGGCGGGACGGCCGGGGGAATGAGCAGTTCTTC
-	TRBV30	TRBJ2-7	-	CAWSVLQGITYEQYF	TGTGCCTGGAGTGTACTTCAGGGGATAACCTACGAGCAGTACTTC
-	TRBV9	TRBJ2-2	-	CASSTDSNTGELFF	TGTGCCAGCAGCACTGACTCTAACACCGGGGAGCTGTTTTTT
-	TRBV6-1	TRBJ2-2	-	CASSERENTGELFF	TGTGCCAGCAGTGAAAGGGAAAACACCGGGGAGCTGTTTTTT
-	TRBV5-4	TRBJ1-6	TRBD1	CASSHDLTGGESPLHF	TGTGCCAGCAGTCATGATTTGACAGGGGGGGAATCACCCCTCCACTTT
-	TRBV29-1	TRBJ1-4	-	CSVRAGAGSEKLFF	TGCAGCGTTAGAGCGGGGGCGGGTAGTGAAAAACTGTTTTTT
-	TRBV2	TRBJ1-3	-	CASSRRSGADGGNTIYF	TGTGCCAGCAGTAGACGATCCGGGGCCGATGGAGGAAACACCATATATTTT
once	TRBV6-7	TRBJ1-5	-	CASSYSVVTFNQPQHF	TGTGCCAGCAGTTACTCTGTGGTGACATTCAATCAGCCCCAGCATTTT
few	TRBV5-6	TRBJ2-1	TRBD2	CASSRGVVNEQFF	TGTGCCAGCAGCCGGGGGGTCGTAAATGAGCAGTTCTTC
-	TRBV10-1	TRBJ1-6	-	CASSDGDMGNSPLHF	TGCGCCAGCAGTGATGGGGACATGGGTAATTCACCCCTCCACTTT
-	TRBV6-1	TRBJ1-4	-	CASSLEANEKLFF	TGTGCCAGCAGCCTGGAAGCTAATGAAAAACTGTTTTTT
-	TRBV5-4	TRBJ1-5	TRBD1	CASSSGQGVSQPQHF	TGTGCCAGCAGCAGTGGACAGGGGGTTAGTCAGCCCCAGCATTTT
-	TRBV7-6	TRBJ2-2	-	CASSRHPGTGELFF	TGTGCCAGCAGCCGGCACCCAGGGACCGGGGAGCTGTTTTTT
-	TRBV7-6	TRBJ1-1	-	CASSLRAGAAFF	TGTGCCAGCAGCTTAAGGGCAGGGGCGGCTTTCTTT
-	TRBV5-1	TRBJ2-3	TRBD1	CASSPRGQGGTDTQYF	TGCGCCAGCAGCCCGAGGGGACAGGGGGGGACAGATACGCAGTATTTT
once	TRBV7-2	TRBJ2-5	TRBD2	CASSFPSGGVETQYF	TGTGCCAGCAGCTTTCCTAGCGGGGGGGTAGAGACCCAGTACTTC
once	TRBV10-1	TRBJ2-2	-	CASSESSGTGELFF	TGCGCCAGCAGTGAGTCATCTGGGACCGGGGAGCTGTTTTTT
few	TRBV29-1	TRBJ1-1	-	CSVVVATEAFF	TGCAGCGTTGTAGTGGCCACTGAAGCTTTCTTT
-	TRBV7-9	TRBJ2-7	TRBD1	CASSLAGQGYEQYF	TGTGCCAGCAGCTTAGCCGGACAGGGCTACGAGCAGTACTTC
-	TRBV11-3	TRBJ2-2	TRBD2	CASSPGGLGTGELFF	TGTGCCAGCAGTCCCGGAGGACTAGGAACCGGGGAGCTGTTTTTT
-	TRBV18	TRBJ2-7	TRBD2	CASSPTLLAGSSYEQYF	TGTGCCAGCTCACCCACCTTACTAGCGGGGAGCTCCTACGAGCAGTACTTC
-	TRBV25-1	TRBJ1-1	-	CASSGRTKAFF	TGTGCCAGCAGTGGAAGGACAAAGGCTTTCTTT